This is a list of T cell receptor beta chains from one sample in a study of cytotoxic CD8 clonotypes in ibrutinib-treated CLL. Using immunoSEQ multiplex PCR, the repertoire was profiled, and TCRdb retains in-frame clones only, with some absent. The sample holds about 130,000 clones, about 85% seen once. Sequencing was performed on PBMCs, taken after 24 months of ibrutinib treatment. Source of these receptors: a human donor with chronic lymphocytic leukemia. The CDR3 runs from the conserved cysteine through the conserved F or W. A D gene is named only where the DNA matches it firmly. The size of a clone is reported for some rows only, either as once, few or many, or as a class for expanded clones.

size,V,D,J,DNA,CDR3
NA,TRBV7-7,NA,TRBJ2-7,TGTGCCAGCAGCTTATCTAGCTCCTACGAGCAGTACTTC,CASSLSSSYEQYF
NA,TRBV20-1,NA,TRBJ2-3,TGCAGTGCAGAGGTGGAAGATACGCAGTATTTT,CSAEVEDTQYF
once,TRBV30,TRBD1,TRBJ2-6,TGTGCCTGGAGTGTATTGACAGGGGTTTCCTCTGGGGCCAACGTCCTGACTTTC,CAWSVLTGVSSGANVLTF
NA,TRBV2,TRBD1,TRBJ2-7,TGTGCCAGCAGTGATGGTCAGGGGGCCGGAGAGCAGTACTTC,CASSDGQGAGEQYF
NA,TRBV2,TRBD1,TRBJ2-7,TGTGCCAGCAGTGACCGCAGGGGGCCCTACGAGCAGTACTTC,CASSDRRGPYEQYF
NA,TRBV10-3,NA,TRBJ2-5,TGTGCCATCAGTGAGGTACGGACAGAAGAGACCCAGTACTTC,CAISEVRTEETQYF
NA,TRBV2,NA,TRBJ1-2,TGTGCCAGCACCGCAGAGGGGCTGGACTATGGCTACACCTTC,CASTAEGLDYGYTF
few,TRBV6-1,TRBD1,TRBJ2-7,TGTGCCAGCAGGTGGACAGGGGCCTCCTACGAGCAGTACTTC,CASRWTGASYEQYF
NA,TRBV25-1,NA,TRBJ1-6,TGTGCCAGCAGTGCCGGGACATACTCTTCACCCCTCCACTTT,CASSAGTYSSPLHF
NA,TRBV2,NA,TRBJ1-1,TGTGCCAGCAAGGACAGTCTAAACACTGAAGCTTTCTTT,CASKDSLNTEAFF
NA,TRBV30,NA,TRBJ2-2,TGTGCCTGGGGCGGCAGGGCGTACACCGGGGAGCTGTTTTTT,CAWGGRAYTGELFF
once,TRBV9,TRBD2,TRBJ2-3,TGTGCCAGCAGCGCCCCCCCGTGGACTAGCGGCGAAGATACGCAGTATTTT,CASSAPPWTSGEDTQYF
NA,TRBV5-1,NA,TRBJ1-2,TGCGCCAGCAGCTTGGAAAGTCGGGGGGACTATGGCTACACCTTC,CASSLESRGDYGYTF
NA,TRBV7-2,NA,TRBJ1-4,TGTGCCAGCAGCTTAGTGGTCAGGGTTGGGGAAAAACTGTTTTTT,CASSLVVRVGEKLFF
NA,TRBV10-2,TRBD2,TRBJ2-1,TGCGCCAGCAGGGATACTAGCGGGGGGGCCCCTGAGCAGTTCTTC,CASRDTSGGAPEQFF
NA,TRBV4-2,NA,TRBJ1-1,TGTGCCAGCAGCCAGCGAGGGGGGAACACTGAAGCTTTCTTT,CASSQRGGNTEAFF
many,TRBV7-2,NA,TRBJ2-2,TGTGCCAGCAGCTCCGATCCGACCGGGGAGCTGTTTTTT,CASSSDPTGELFF
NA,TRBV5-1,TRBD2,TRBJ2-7,TGCGCCAGCAGCTTGGTAGCGGGGGACGTCTCCTACGAGCAGTACTTC,CASSLVAGDVSYEQYF
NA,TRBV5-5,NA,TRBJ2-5,TGTGCCAGCACCCCTGACTTGTCGTTCGGAGAGACCCAGTACTTC,CASTPDLSFGETQYF
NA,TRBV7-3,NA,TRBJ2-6,TGTGCCAGCAGCTTGAATGGGGTTTCTGGGGCCAACGTCCTGACTTTC,CASSLNGVSGANVLTF
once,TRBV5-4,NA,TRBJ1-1,TGTGCCAGCAGCTTGGCCCACACTGAAGCTTTCTTT,CASSLAHTEAFF
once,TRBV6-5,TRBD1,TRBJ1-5,TGTGCCAGCAGTCGGGGACAGTACAATCAGCCCCAGCATTTT,CASSRGQYNQPQHF
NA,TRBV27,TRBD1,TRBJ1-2,TGTGCCAGCGCTAGGGGGGACAGGCGTCCGATTTCTAACTATGGCTACACCTTC,CASARGDRRPISNYGYTF
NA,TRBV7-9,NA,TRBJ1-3,TGTGCCAGCAGTCGTACACCGGGACGGATAGGAAACACCATATATTTT,CASSRTPGRIGNTIYF
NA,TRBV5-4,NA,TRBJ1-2,TGTGCCAGCAGCTTGGCCGGGGGGCTGGACTATGGCTACACCTTC,CASSLAGGLDYGYTF
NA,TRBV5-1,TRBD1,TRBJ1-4,TGCGCCAGCAGCTCGTCCGGGACAGCAAATGAAAAACTGTTTTTT,CASSSSGTANEKLFF
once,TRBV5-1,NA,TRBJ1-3,TGCGCCAGCAGCTGGGGATTAATACCAAGGCTGGACTCTGGAAACACCATATATTTT,CASSWGLIPRLDSGNTIYF
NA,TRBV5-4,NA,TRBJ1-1,TGTGCCAGCAGCTACGCTGCCCCCTCAAGGCCCACTGAAGCTTTCTTT,CASSYAAPSRPTEAFF
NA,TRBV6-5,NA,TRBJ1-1,TGTGCCAGCAGGTTCTCTGGGGGAGGCGGCACTGAAGCTTTCTTT,CASRFSGGGGTEAFF
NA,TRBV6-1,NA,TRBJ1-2,TGTGCCAGCAGTGAACTGGCGAGATATGGCTACACCTTC,CASSELARYGYTF
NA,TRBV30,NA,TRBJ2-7,TGTGCCACAAATCCCCAAGACAGGCGGAACTACGAGCAGTACTTC,CATNPQDRRNYEQYF
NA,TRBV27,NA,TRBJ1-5,TGTGCCAGCAGAAAGACAGGTGGAGTCAATCAGCCCCAGCATTTT,CASRKTGGVNQPQHF
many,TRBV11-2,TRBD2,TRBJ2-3,TGTGCCAGCAGCTTTTGGGGGGGTAGGCCAGATACGCAGTATTTT,CASSFWGGRPDTQYF
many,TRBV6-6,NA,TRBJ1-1,TGTGCCAGCAGTTCGGGCACTGAAGCTTTCTTT,CASSSGTEAFF
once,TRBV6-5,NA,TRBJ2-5,TGTGCCAGCAGGACCCAGGGGGGCTACGGGGAGACCCAGTACTTC,CASRTQGGYGETQYF
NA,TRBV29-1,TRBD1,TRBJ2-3,TGCAGCGGGAAAACAGGGGACCGCACAGATACGCAGTATTTT,CSGKTGDRTDTQYF
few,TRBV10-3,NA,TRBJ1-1,TGTGCCATCAGGGGGGGAAACACTGAAGCTTTCTTT,CAIRGGNTEAFF
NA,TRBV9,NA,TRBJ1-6,TGTGCCAGCAGCGTATATCAGGGATCACCCCTCCACTTT,CASSVYQGSPLHF
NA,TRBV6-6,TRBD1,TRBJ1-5,TGTGCCAGCAGCGGGACAGGGGTGGGCAATCAGCCCCAGCATTTT,CASSGTGVGNQPQHF
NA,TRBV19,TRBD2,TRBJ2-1,TGTGCCAGTAGTATACCCCTACCAGGGACTAAGCAGTTCTTC,CASSIPLPGTKQFF